This T cell receptor (beta chain) was identified during a study of T-cell reconstitution after alpha-beta-depleted transplantation in children. V was pared by 9 bases and J by 1 base, with 5 bases of the junction left unmatched. There are 14 residues in the CDR3. Looked up from germline, CDR1 is SEHNR and CDR2 is FQNEAQ (reference sequence). This clonotype was observed a handful of times. Its antigen is undetermined. Unique molecular identifiers were incorporated when the TCRbeta library was constructed. TCRdb processed the PCR reads anew with MiXCR; each CDR3 protein has one entry. The sample shows about 980,000 distinct CDR3 sequences, about 31% of them seen only once. Overall study findings and caveats: One year post-transplant, T-cell counts and diversity were largely derived from T cells produced anew. It was reported that alpha-beta T cells came from several hundred expanded graft clones (about two months after transplant). The high TCRbeta diversity at day 60 in some patients came from surviving recipient T cells and thymic progenitors.

The specimen comprised PBMCs, mostly from graft donor cells, sampled 360 days after TCRalphabeta/CD19-depleted stem cell transplant. This receptor was obtained from a boy less than two years old who had a stem cell transplant for SCID, so the T cells may come from the graft donor. This chain links TRBV7-9 with TRBJ2-5, with 10 bases fitting TRBD2. The CDR3 nucleotides are TGTGCCAGTAAGCGGGGGGGCCCCCAAGAGACCCAGTACTTC. It yields the protein CASKRGGPQETQYF.